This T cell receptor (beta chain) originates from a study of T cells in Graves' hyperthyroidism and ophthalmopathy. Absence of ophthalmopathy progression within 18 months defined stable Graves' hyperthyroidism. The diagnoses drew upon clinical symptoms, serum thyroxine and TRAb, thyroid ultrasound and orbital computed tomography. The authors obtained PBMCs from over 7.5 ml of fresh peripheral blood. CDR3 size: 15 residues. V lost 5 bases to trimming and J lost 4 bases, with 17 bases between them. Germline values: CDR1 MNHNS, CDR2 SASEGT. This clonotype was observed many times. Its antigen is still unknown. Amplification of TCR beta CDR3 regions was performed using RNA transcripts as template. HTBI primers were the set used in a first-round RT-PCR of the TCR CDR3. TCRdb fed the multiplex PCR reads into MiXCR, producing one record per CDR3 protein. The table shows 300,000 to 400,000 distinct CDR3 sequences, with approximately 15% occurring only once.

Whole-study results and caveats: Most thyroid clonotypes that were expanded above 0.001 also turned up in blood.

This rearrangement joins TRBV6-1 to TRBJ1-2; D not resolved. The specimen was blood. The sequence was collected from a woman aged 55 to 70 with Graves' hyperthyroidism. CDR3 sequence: CASSPHRGVPYGYTF. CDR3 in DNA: TGTGCCAGCAGTCCGCATCGAGGAGTGCCCTATGGCTACACCTTC.